This TCR beta chain derives from a study of Graves' ophthalmopathy and Graves' hyperthyroidism. General observations from the study: Blood was where most expanded thyroid clonotypes above 0.001 frequency also turned up. It was with approximately 70% sensitivity and about 72% specificity that the model predicted ophthalmopathy progression.

About this clonotype itself: Its antigen remains unidentified. Here the CDR3 omits its conserved ending phenylalanine or tryptophan, so a read error is the likely source.

The study enrolled ophthalmopathy donors with moderate-to-severe activity, CAS ≥3, NOSPECS ≥4 and duration under 3 months. The study amplified TCR beta CDR3 regions using RNA transcripts. After a first-round RT-PCR with HTBI primers, a second-round multiplex PCR was run. From the multiplex PCR reads, TCRdb called clonotypes with MiXCR, one entry per CDR3 protein. The table lists around 43,000 distinct CDR3 sequences, over 40% of them singletons. CDR1 KGHSH and CDR2 LQKENI come from the germline V gene. The CDR3 has 14 amino acids. The V end lost 1 base, the J end lost 4 bases, and 11 bases lay between the germline ends.

Sequenced material: peripheral blood. The sequence was obtained from an adult man with Graves' ophthalmopathy. V usage is TRBV18 and J usage is TRBJ2-7; D may match TRBD1 or TRBD2 (5 bases each). CDR3 protein: CASSPQRGTYEQYI. CDR3 nucleotide sequence: TGTGCCAGCTCACCACAGAGGGGAACGTACGAGCAGTACATC.